This T cell receptor (beta chain) originates from a study of blood T cell repertoires in COVID-19 (dated by TCRdb to 2018 to 2021). As for the study more broadly: The collaborator samples originated in the United States, Italy and Spain and spanned the acute and convalescent phases of COVID-19. The prospective study material was composed of cDNA or gDNA derived from T cells, B-cell-depleted T cells, or PBMCs. Subjects who had been exposed to COVID-19, were actively infected with it, or had recovered from it provided the deeply sampled blood TCRbeta repertoires that made up the dataset. The repertoires were released in a freely available public database meant as a resource for research on the immune response to SARS-CoV-2. The samples were drawn from two sources: the first 160 participants of the ongoing ImmuneRACE study, and 1,000 to 1,500 subjects contributed by 6 global collaborators. Sample metadata almost always included a de-identified subject ID, COVID-19 status, age in years and sex. Where available, HLA class I and class II types were obtained from metadata supplied by the sample provider rather than from assay-based typing. The research as a whole found: The quantity of clinical and demographic metadata differed by source and by participant and was supplied without curation.

Each collaborating institution followed its own protocols to collect whole blood in K2EDTA tubes. For TCRbeta analysis, collaborator samples were shipped as frozen whole blood, as isolated PBMCs, or as DNA extracted from either sample type. TCRbeta CDR3 regions were amplified from genomic DNA using the immunoSEQ Assay, a bias-controlled multiplex PCR. Per the authors' processing: Nucleated cell counts per sample were estimated from amplification of reference gene primers within the assay. To quantify the absolute abundance of each unique TCRbeta CDR3 rearrangement, sequence reads were collapsed and filtered. Productive Simpson clonality was computed per sample as the square root of Simpson's diversity index over productive rearrangements. Here the immuneACCESS table is served through TCRdb, limited to in-frame sequences with V and J called. Missing clones are a known gap in these copies; in checked studies unresolved V genes cover under half, and the rest lacks a known reason. V and J calls and clone size are copied from that table; D and trimming were computed from the DNA. For this sample the table gives nearly 80,000 clones, of which around 83% were detected only once. Of the sample, just over 35% falls within the top ten clones.

Trimming takes 0 bases from V and 7 bases from J, and the germline ends sit 12 bases apart. CDR1 and CDR2, per the germline V gene, are LGHNA and YNFKEQ. The CDR3 sequence holds 14 residues, the cysteine and phenylalanine included. The kept DNA is CDR3 alone, 42 bases in frame from the first base. A note on this clone: The target of this receptor is not known. The sample holds no much larger clone one base away, and base qualities are not on file.

This clonotype originated in a woman in her 70s with acute or convalescent COVID-19. Sequences were obtained from peripheral blood. The chain links TRBV4-2 with TRBJ1-2, with the D gene too uncertain to name. CDR3 region: CASSQDTGGGGYTF. DNA sequence: TGTGCCAGCAGCCAAGATACGGGAGGTGGTGGCTACACCTTC.